The rows below give T cell receptor beta chains drawn from one sample of a study of T cell repertoires in cytomegalovirus infection. No antigen has been identified for these receptors. TCRdb reprocessed the reads via MiXCR and lists one record per CDR3 protein. The profile shows roughly 730,000 distinct CDR3 sequences, around 32% of them singletons. This specimen was cultured PBMCs, taken from culture after CMV antigen stimulation. These receptors all come from a human donor in good health (CMV status not recorded). Some clones in this sample may be carry-over from other donors' samples. Both conserved end residues are part of each CDR3. Each record gives: D gene, J gene, V gene, clone size, CDR3 DNA, CDR3 protein. A D gene is named only where the DNA matches it firmly. Expanded clones get a size class; other rows say once, few or many, or leave the size out.

d_gene: TRBD1
j_gene: TRBJ1-5
v_gene: TRBV27
abundance: .
CDR3nt: TGTGCCAGCAGTCTCAGGGGGGGGGGAATGCCCCAGCATTTT
CDR3aa: CASSLRGGGMPQHF

d_gene: TRBD1
j_gene: TRBJ1-1
v_gene: TRBV7-9
abundance: .
CDR3nt: TGTGCCAGCAGAAGGACAGGTACCTGGGACACTGAAGCTTTCTTT
CDR3aa: CASRRTGTWDTEAFF

d_gene: TRBD2
j_gene: TRBJ2-3
v_gene: TRBV7-6
abundance: .
CDR3nt: TGTGCCAGCAGCTTAGTACTAGCGGGAGTACCAGATACGCAGTATTTT
CDR3aa: CASSLVLAGVPDTQYF

d_gene: .
j_gene: TRBJ1-2
v_gene: TRBV7-2
abundance: .
CDR3nt: TGTGCCAGCAGCTTACGAAGGCAGAGTAATGGCTACACCTTC
CDR3aa: CASSLRRQSNGYTF

d_gene: TRBD2
j_gene: TRBJ2-5
v_gene: TRBV12-3/TRBV12-4
abundance: .
CDR3nt: TGTGCCATTTCGACTAGCGGGGGCCTGGGACAAGAGACCCAGTACTTC
CDR3aa: CAISTSGGLGQETQYF

d_gene: .
j_gene: TRBJ1-3
v_gene: TRBV5-1
abundance: once
CDR3nt: TGCGCCAGCAGCCCAACGGGCGGAGGAAACACCATATATTTT
CDR3aa: CASSPTGGGNTIYF

d_gene: TRBD2
j_gene: TRBJ2-5
v_gene: TRBV7-9
abundance: few
CDR3nt: TGTGCCAGCAGTCCTGCGCGACTAGCGGGCCCCAAGAGGCAAGAGACCCAGTACTTC
CDR3aa: CASSPARLAGPKRQETQYF

d_gene: TRBD1
j_gene: TRBJ1-6
v_gene: TRBV7-6
abundance: few
CDR3nt: TGTGCCAGCAGCTTAACAGGGGGCGAGGCACCCCTCCACTTT
CDR3aa: CASSLTGGEAPLHF

d_gene: .
j_gene: TRBJ2-7
v_gene: TRBV19
abundance: few
CDR3nt: TGTGCCAGTAACCCCCTGGGGGTCCTTTACGAGCAGTACTTC
CDR3aa: CASNPLGVLYEQYF

d_gene: .
j_gene: TRBJ1-5
v_gene: TRBV6-2/TRBV6-3
abundance: few
CDR3nt: TGTGCCAGCAGTTACGACGTGGGCTTCAATCAGCCCCAGCATTTT
CDR3aa: CASSYDVGFNQPQHF

d_gene: TRBD1
j_gene: TRBJ2-4
v_gene: TRBV12-3/TRBV12-4
abundance: .
CDR3nt: TGTGCCAGCAGTACCGGGACAGGGGTAGCCAAAAACATTCAGTACTTC
CDR3aa: CASSTGTGVAKNIQYF

d_gene: .
j_gene: TRBJ1-5
v_gene: TRBV4-2
abundance: .
CDR3nt: TGTGCCAGCAGCCAAGATCCAACAGGTGTTCAGCCCCAGCATTTT
CDR3aa: CASSQDPTGVQPQHF

d_gene: TRBD2
j_gene: TRBJ2-3
v_gene: TRBV10-3
abundance: few
CDR3nt: TGTGCCATCAGGCAACCCGCTGGGCGGGGGGACACAGATACGCAGTATTTT
CDR3aa: CAIRQPAGRGDTDTQYF

d_gene: .
j_gene: TRBJ1-3
v_gene: TRBV2
abundance: .
CDR3nt: TGTGCCAGCCTAGGGACACCTGGAAACACCATATATTTT
CDR3aa: CASLGTPGNTIYF

d_gene: .
j_gene: TRBJ2-7
v_gene: TRBV6-2/TRBV6-3
abundance: few
CDR3nt: TGTGCCAGCAGTTACAATTTTGCCTCGGGGAACTACGAGCAGTACTTC
CDR3aa: CASSYNFASGNYEQYF

d_gene: .
j_gene: TRBJ2-2
v_gene: TRBV5-1
abundance: .
CDR3nt: TGCGCCAGCATGACAGGCCCCGGGGCCGGGGAGCTGTTTTTT
CDR3aa: CASMTGPGAGELFF

d_gene: .
j_gene: TRBJ2-7
v_gene: TRBV4-1
abundance: .
CDR3nt: TGCGCCAGCAGCCAACAGACCAGCTCCTACGAGCAGTACTTC
CDR3aa: CASSQQTSSYEQYF

d_gene: .
j_gene: TRBJ2-1
v_gene: TRBV7-9
abundance: .
CDR3nt: TGTGCCAGCAGCAGCGCAGGGAGCGCCCGATGGAATGAGCAGTTCTTC
CDR3aa: CASSSAGSARWNEQFF

d_gene: .
j_gene: TRBJ1-1
v_gene: TRBV28
abundance: .
CDR3nt: TGTGCCAGCAGTTTGCATAGACAGGTGAACACTGAAGCTTTCTTT
CDR3aa: CASSLHRQVNTEAFF

d_gene: TRBD2
j_gene: TRBJ2-5
v_gene: TRBV12-3/TRBV12-4
abundance: .
CDR3nt: TGTGCCAGCAGTTGGACTAGCGGGGACCACCAAGAGACCCAGTACTTC
CDR3aa: CASSWTSGDHQETQYF

d_gene: .
j_gene: TRBJ2-7
v_gene: TRBV6-1
abundance: .
CDR3nt: TGTGCCAGCAGCCTACCATCGGTTAGGACGATTACCTACGAGCAGTACTTC
CDR3aa: CASSLPSVRTITYEQYF

d_gene: TRBD2
j_gene: TRBJ2-7
v_gene: TRBV4-2
abundance: few
CDR3nt: TGTGCCAGCAGTCCCTCAATGGGACTAGCGGGGTACGAGCAGTACTTC
CDR3aa: CASSPSMGLAGYEQYF

d_gene: .
j_gene: TRBJ1-6
v_gene: TRBV4-1
abundance: .
CDR3nt: TGCGCCAGCAGCCAACCGCGGATCTCGAGAAATTCACCCCTCCACTTT
CDR3aa: CASSQPRISRNSPLHF

d_gene: TRBD1
j_gene: TRBJ2-6
v_gene: TRBV5-1
abundance: .
CDR3nt: TGCGCCAGCAGCTTGTATGGACAGGGAGTTTTCTCTGGGGCCAACGTCCTGACTTTC
CDR3aa: CASSLYGQGVFSGANVLTF

d_gene: TRBD1
j_gene: TRBJ1-2
v_gene: TRBV6-2/TRBV6-3
abundance: few
CDR3nt: TGTGCCAGCAGTTACGGACAGGCCACTAACTATGGCTACACCTTC
CDR3aa: CASSYGQATNYGYTF

d_gene: TRBD1
j_gene: TRBJ1-5
v_gene: TRBV28
abundance: .
CDR3nt: TGTGCCAGCAGATTAGAGACAGGGGGTCAGCCCCAGCATTTT
CDR3aa: CASRLETGGQPQHF

d_gene: TRBD2
j_gene: TRBJ2-5
v_gene: TRBV7-2
abundance: many
CDR3nt: TGTGCCAGCAGCTCCTCGCCCGGACTAGTCGGCAGATACCAAGAGACCCAGTACTTC
CDR3aa: CASSSSPGLVGRYQETQYF

d_gene: TRBD2
j_gene: TRBJ2-7
v_gene: TRBV7-9
abundance: few
CDR3nt: TGTGCCAGCAGCTCCTCAGCTAGCGGGAGCTCCTACGAGCAGTACTTC
CDR3aa: CASSSSASGSSYEQYF

d_gene: TRBD1
j_gene: TRBJ1-5
v_gene: TRBV28
abundance: .
CDR3nt: TGTGCCAGCAGTTGGACAGGAAAATACAATCAGCCCCAGCATTTT
CDR3aa: CASSWTGKYNQPQHF

d_gene: .
j_gene: TRBJ2-5
v_gene: TRBV20-1
abundance: .
CDR3nt: TGCAGTGCTAGGGGCCGGGCCGGGTACCAAGAGACCCAGTACTTC
CDR3aa: CSARGRAGYQETQYF

d_gene: .
j_gene: TRBJ2-5
v_gene: TRBV6-5
abundance: .
CDR3nt: TGTGCCAGCAGTTACTCGAGCAGGGCACTCCAAGAGACCCAGTACTTC
CDR3aa: CASSYSSRALQETQYF

d_gene: .
j_gene: TRBJ2-1
v_gene: TRBV19
abundance: .
CDR3nt: TGTGCCAGTAGTATAACCGGGTTCGCGAACAATGAGCAGTTCTTC
CDR3aa: CASSITGFANNEQFF

d_gene: .
j_gene: TRBJ2-1
v_gene: TRBV7-2
abundance: many
CDR3nt: TGTGCCAGCAGCCCTGGGAACGGTGAGCAGTTCTTC
CDR3aa: CASSPGNGEQFF

d_gene: .
j_gene: TRBJ1-2
v_gene: TRBV6-8
abundance: few
CDR3nt: TGTGCCAGCAGCCTCGAGGGGGGGAACGGTGGCTACACCTTC
CDR3aa: CASSLEGGNGGYTF

d_gene: .
j_gene: TRBJ2-2
v_gene: TRBV29-1
abundance: .
CDR3nt: TGCAGCGCCACCAGTTGGGGAGGAACCGGGGAGCTGTTTTTT
CDR3aa: CSATSWGGTGELFF